Following are 15 T cell receptor beta chains from one sample sequenced in a study of blood T cells in healthy people across ages. Using a J-beta primer mix together with a sample-barcoded 5' primer, a second PCR was run for roughly 7 to 11 cycles. TCRdb ran MiXCR on the 5' RACE reads and lists one entry per CDR3 protein. This repertoire shows about 1 million distinct CDR3 sequences, under 45% found once; its top ten account for approximately 17%. Sequencing was performed on blood. The receptors were sampled from a woman in her sixties in good health.

This clonotype was observed a handful of times. CDR3 loop: CAISPGAVQYF. CDR3 nucleotides: TGTGCCATCAGTCCAGGGGCTGTGCAGTACTTC. The chain couples TRBV10-3 to TRBJ2-5; D is perhaps TRBD1 (6 bases). This CDR3 spans 11 amino acids. Germline lookup yields CDR1 ENHRY and CDR2 SYGVKD. Deletions cut 5 bases from V and 11 bases from J, with 12 bases between.

This clonotype was seen a handful of times. This sequence joins TRBV5-1 and TRBJ2-1; TRBD2 is a possible D gene (6 bases). Germline-derived CDR1 and CDR2 are SGHRS and YFSETQ. The CDR3 extends over 14 amino acids. Between the trimmed V and J ends, which lost 4 bases and 6 bases, there was a span of 14 bases. This CDR3 is CASSIRDSRNEQFF. In DNA form, the CDR3 reads TGCGCCAGCAGCATCCGGGACTCGCGCAATGAGCAGTTCTTC.

This clonotype has a count of ten or more. The chain joins TRBV29-1 to TRBJ2-7; no definite D call. CDR1 is SQVTM and CDR2 is ANQGSEA in the germline V gene. The CDR3 covers 14 residues. V shed 3 bases and J shed 2 bases, with 14 bases lying between them. The CDR3 nucleotides read TGCAGCGTTGAGAGTGGAGAAGGACCCTACGAGCAGTACTTC. This gives the protein CSVESGEGPYEQYF.

This clonotype was seen repeatedly, ten times or more. The V and J genes are TRBV27 and TRBJ2-5; D unclear. This CDR3 contains 13 residues. Germline loops: CDR1 MNHEY, CDR2 SMNVEV (reference sequence). The V gene lost 6 bases and the J gene lost 0 bases, with 8 bases spanning the gap. CDR3 DNA: TGTGCCAGCAGCTTAAGGGACCAAGAGACCCAGTACTTC. It translates to CASSLRDQETQYF.

This clonotype was found a few times. The rearrangement joins TRBV3-1 to TRBJ1-5; a possible D gene is TRBD1 (5 bases). The CDR3 spans 15 residues. Per germline, CDR1 LGHDT and CDR2 YNNKEL (reference sequence). The ends were cut back, 4 bases at V and 3 bases at J, with 13 bases in the middle. Here the CDR3 reads CASSLFPGPNQPQHF. CDR3 nucleotide sequence: TGTGCCAGCAGCCTCTTCCCGGGGCCCAATCAGCCCCAGCATTTT.

This clonotype turned up a few times. The rearrangement links TRBV28 to TRBJ2-7; either TRBD1 or TRBD2 may supply D (5 bases each). Germline V lookup: CDR1 MDHEN, CDR2 SYDVKM. V shed 2 bases and J shed 0 bases, with 11 bases lying between them. The CDR3 totals 15 residues. The CDR3 sequence: CASSLGGGFSYEQYF. The CDR3, as DNA: TGTGCCAGCAGTTTAGGTGGGGGTTTCTCCTACGAGCAGTACTTC.

This sequence joins TRBV27 and TRBJ2-1, with D uncertain. The CDR3 sequence is 16 residues long. Per the germline V gene, CDR1 is MNHEY and CDR2 is SMNVEV (reference sequence). V was pared by 4 bases and J by 5 bases, with 18 bases between. In nucleotides, the CDR3 is TGTGCCAGCAGTTCGCCGACCCGGGCCCCAAACAATGAGCAGTTCTTC. Translating gives CASSSPTRAPNNEQFF.

V and J are TRBV2 and TRBJ2-4; D tentatively reads TRBD1 or TRBD2 (5 bases each). The CDR3 runs 10 residues. The germline gives CDR1 SNHLY, CDR2 FYNNEI. V dropped 4 bases and J dropped 11 bases, with 6 bases sitting between them. The CDR3 loop is CASSGGVQYF. The CDR3, as DNA: TGTGCCAGCAGTGGAGGGGTTCAGTACTTC.

In the case of this clonotype: Germline is not matched at one junction end, which may reflect a read error. The chain uses TRBV28 and TRBJ1-3; D ambiguous. Germline CDR1 MDHEN, CDR2 SYDVKM. The CDR3 consists of 13 residues. The CDR3 DNA reads TGCGCCAGCAGGAGAAAAGGCGTAAACACCATATATTTT. Protein sequence: CASRRKGVNTIYF.

This clonotype was observed once. The V call is TRBV9, the J call TRBJ2-1; 7 positions match TRBD2. With 1 base clipped from V and 4 bases from J, the junction kept 14 bases outside the gene matches. This CDR3 is 18 amino acids long. Germline CDR1 reads SGDLS; CDR2 reads YYNGEE. CDR3 residues: CASSVRLRAGEGYNEQFF. The CDR3, as DNA: TGTGCCAGCAGCGTAAGGTTAAGGGCCGGGGAGGGTTACAATGAGCAGTTCTTC.

The chain employs TRBV10-2 and TRBJ2-7; possible D gene TRBD1, 5 bases. Germline V gene lookup returns CDR1 WSHSY and CDR2 SAAADI. The V and J ends lost 2 bases and 5 bases respectively, with 10 bases between them. The CDR3 contains 13 residues. For the CDR3, the DNA is TGCGCCAGCAGTGAGGGCAGGGCGGACGAGCAGTACTTC. Translated, it gives CASSEGRADEQYF.

V usage is TRBV6-1 and J usage is TRBJ1-4; possible D gene TRBD1, 5 bases. The CDR3 spans 16 residues. Trimming stripped 2 bases from V and 4 bases from J, with 14 bases between. The germline gives CDR1 MNHNS, CDR2 SASEGT. The CDR3 DNA follows: TGTGCCAGCAGTGAACTTTCAGGGATCGGTAATGAAAAACTGTTTTTT. The encoded protein is CASSELSGIGNEKLFF.

In its sample, this clonotype was seen a few times. This chain joins TRBV20-1 and TRBJ1-1, with D possibly being TRBD1 (5 bases). This CDR3 is 14 amino acids long. The V gene's germline CDR1 is DFQATT and CDR2 SNEGSKA (reference sequence). Trimming pared 3 bases from V and 4 bases from J, leaving 15 bases between. CDR3: CSASMQGQLTEAFF. CDR3 DNA: TGCAGTGCTAGTATGCAGGGTCAGCTCACTGAAGCTTTCTTT.

The chain links TRBV29-1 to TRBJ1-4; the D is unclear. The CDR3 loop spans 13 amino acids. In germline, CDR1 is SQVTM, CDR2 ANQGSEA. The germline V and J ends were trimmed by 4 bases and 2 bases, with 8 bases remaining between them. CDR3 DNA sequence: TGCAGCGTTGCGGAGAGGACTAATGAAAAACTGTTTTTT. Protein: CSVAERTNEKLFF.

CDR3 loop: CASSFRGSDGRSYNEQFF. CDR3 nucleotide sequence: TGTGCCAGCAGCTTCAGAGGCTCGGACGGACGCTCCTACAATGAGCAGTTCTTC. The rearrangement links TRBV7-9 to TRBJ2-1; no firm D call. Germline V CDR1 and CDR2: SEHNR, FQNEAQ (reference sequence). The CDR3 length is 18 residues. Between the trimmed V and J ends, which lost 3 bases and 0 bases, there was a span of 18 bases.